This T cell receptor (beta chain) originates from a study of OX40 agonist ivuxolimab in advanced cancers. Study summary: A male proportion of about 84% was recorded, with mean age about 62 years and range about 23 to 90.

The CDR3 is 17 amino acids. The V segment lost 7 bases and the J segment 2 bases; nucleotides outside the gene matches: 13. The V gene's germline CDR1 is SEHNR and CDR2 FQNEAQ (reference sequence). Study-wide points: Low clonal expansion, among the lowest seen, marked partial responders at 0.1-3.0 mg/kg. Both CD4+ and CD8+ T cell populations in blood had undergone clonal expansion by week 6 at 0.1 to 3.0 mg/kg.

Worth noting for this clone: Its antigen is not known.

The assay was immunoSEQ multiplex PCR, and TCRdb's table has in-frame clones only and misses some. The sample carries about 110,000 clones, roughly 89% recorded once. Material: CD4+ or CD8+ T cells sorted from blood, obtained in a trial of the OX40 agonist ivuxolimab. The origin of this receptor is an adult with an advanced solid tumor such as melanoma, head and neck, liver or kidney cancer. The V gene is TRBV7-9, the J gene TRBJ2-3, with 9 nucleotides matching TRBD1. CDR3 amino acids: CASTLTIGQGNTDTQYF. The CDR3 coding sequence is TGTGCCAGCACACTCACAATCGGACAGGGGAACACAGATACGCAGTATTTT.